This T cell receptor (beta chain) was recorded in a study of shared clonotypes between healthy human individuals. Turning to the study itself: Used for every donor were three CD4 naive, three CD4 memory, two CD8 naive and one CD8 memory plate.

J was trimmed by 7 bases and V by 5 bases; bases with no gene match: 8. The CDR3 is 15 amino acids. Germline CDR1 and CDR2: LNHDA and SQIVND (reference sequence). The data were produced by immunoSEQ multiplex PCR, yet TCRdb's version contains in-frame clones alone and is incomplete. Among about 1.1 million clones, 60% to 80% were seen once, and the ten largest hold 0.89%. This clone was seen a few times. Input material: memory CD4+ T cells from PBMCs. Indicated subset: CD45RA-negative fraction. The V and J genes are TRBV19 and TRBJ2-2; 9 nucleotides match TRBD2. The source is a young man in good health. Some clones in this sample may be carry-over from other donors' samples. CDR3 loop: CASSEGQTSGGELFF. The CDR3 DNA sequence: TGTGCCAGTAGTGAAGGCCAGACTAGCGGCGGGGAGCTGTTTTTT. The variable domain in full, completed from reference TRBV19 and TRBJ2-2, reads DGGITQSPKYLFRKEGQNVTLSCEQNLNHDAMYWYRQDPGQGLRLIYYSQIVNDFQKGDIAEGYSVSREKKESFPLTVTSAQKNPTAFYLCASSEGQTSGGELFFGEGSRLTVL.